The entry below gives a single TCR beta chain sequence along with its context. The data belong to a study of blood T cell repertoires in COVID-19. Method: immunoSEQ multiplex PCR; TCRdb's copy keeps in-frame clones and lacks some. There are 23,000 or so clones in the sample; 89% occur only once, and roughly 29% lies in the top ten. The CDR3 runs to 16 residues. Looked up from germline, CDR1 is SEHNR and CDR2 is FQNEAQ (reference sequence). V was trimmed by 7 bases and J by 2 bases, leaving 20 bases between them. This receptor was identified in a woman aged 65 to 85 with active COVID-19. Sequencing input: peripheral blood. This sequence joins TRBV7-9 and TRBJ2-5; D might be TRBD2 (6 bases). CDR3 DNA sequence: TGTGCCAGCACCCCGGGCGGGGTTGTTGGGCAAGAGACCCAGTACTTC. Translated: CASTPGGVVGQETQYF.